This T cell receptor beta chain is from a study of shared clonotypes between healthy human individuals. Every subset had its genomic DNA shared out evenly among several immunoSEQ plates. TCRdb keeps only in-frame clones here, not all; method: immunoSEQ multiplex PCR. Of more than 2 million clones listed, just under 95% are singletons. Findings and limits, study-wide: Generation of non-shared clonotypes was less probable than generation of clonotypes shared by all four donors.

As for this clone: The antigen is not known.

Only CD45RO-negative cells positively selected for CCR7 counted as naive CD8 cells, so terminally differentiated effector memory CD45RA+ cells were excluded. This TCR derives from a man between 18 and 35 years old in good health. The sequencing sample was made of naive CD8+ T cells sorted from blood.

In nucleotides, the CDR3 is TGTGCCTGGAGTGTTGGCTTTGGGGCCAACGTCCTGACTTTC. Translation gives CAWSVGFGANVLTF. The chain carries TRBV30 and TRBJ2-6; D gene uncertain. V was cut by 0 bases and J by 3 bases, with 6 bases left in between. Germline V gene lookup returns CDR1 GTSNPN and CDR2 SVGIG (reference sequence). The CDR3 length is 14 residues. Full variable domain (remainder filled in from reference TRBV30 and TRBJ2-6): SQTIHQWPATLVQPVGSPLSLECTVEGTSNPNLYWYRQAAGRGLQLLFYSVGIGQISSEVPQNLSASRPQDRQFILSSKKLLLSDSGFYLCAWSVGFGANVLTFGAGSRLTVL.